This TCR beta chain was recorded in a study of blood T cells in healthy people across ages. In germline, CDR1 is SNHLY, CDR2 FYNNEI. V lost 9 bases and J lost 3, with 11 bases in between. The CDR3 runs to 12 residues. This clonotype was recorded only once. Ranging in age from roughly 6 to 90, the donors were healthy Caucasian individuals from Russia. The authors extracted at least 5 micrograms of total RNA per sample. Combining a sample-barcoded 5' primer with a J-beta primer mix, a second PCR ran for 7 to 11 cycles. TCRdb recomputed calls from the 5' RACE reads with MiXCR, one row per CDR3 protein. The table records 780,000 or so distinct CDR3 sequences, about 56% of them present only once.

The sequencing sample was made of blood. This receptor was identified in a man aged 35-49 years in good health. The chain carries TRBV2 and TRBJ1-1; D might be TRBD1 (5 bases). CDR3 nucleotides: TGTGCCAGAGACAGAGTAGACACTGAAGCTTTCTTT. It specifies CARDRVDTEAFF.